This is a list of T cell receptor beta chains from one sample in a study of radiotherapy plus CTLA-4 blockade in lung cancer. The table came from immunoSEQ multiplex PCR; TCRdb's copy has only in-frame clones and leaves some out. The repertoire holds 71,000 or so clones, with around 86% as singletons. This specimen consisted of peripheral blood, obtained from a patient treated with radiotherapy plus ipilimumab. The receptor source for this set is a human donor with non-small cell lung cancer who had stable disease on radiotherapy plus ipilimumab. CDR3s include the opening cysteine and the closing phenylalanine or tryptophan. D genes are given only for firm matches. Some rows mark clone size as missing; the rest say once, few, many or name a class of expanded clone.

j_gene: TRBJ1-2
abundance: -
v_gene: TRBV7-9
d_gene: -
len: 16
CDR3aa: CASSTRTASANYGYTF
CDR3nt: TGTGCCAGCAGCACCCGGACAGCCTCAGCTAACTATGGCTACACCTTC

j_gene: TRBJ1-6
abundance: -
v_gene: TRBV11-2
d_gene: -
len: 15
CDR3aa: CASSYGQFQYSPLHF
CDR3nt: TGTGCCAGCAGCTACGGACAGTTCCAATATTCACCCCTCCACTTT

j_gene: TRBJ2-7
abundance: -
v_gene: TRBV11-1
d_gene: -
len: 15
CDR3aa: CASSLGGVAGVEQYF
CDR3nt: TGTGCCAGCAGCTTAGGAGGCGTGGCAGGGGTCGAGCAGTACTTC

j_gene: TRBJ2-3
abundance: -
v_gene: TRBV30
d_gene: -
len: 15
CDR3aa: CAWSVLGGTTDTQYF
CDR3nt: TGTGCCTGGAGTGTACTCGGTGGGACGACAGATACGCAGTATTTT

j_gene: TRBJ2-7
abundance: -
v_gene: TRBV6-1
d_gene: -
len: 13
CDR3aa: CASSVGGNYEQYF
CDR3nt: TGTGCCAGCAGTGTAGGAGGGAACTACGAGCAGTACTTC

j_gene: TRBJ2-1
abundance: -
v_gene: TRBV11-2
d_gene: TRBD1
len: 16
CDR3aa: CASSLDGTGVGNEQFF
CDR3nt: TGTGCCAGCAGCTTAGATGGGACAGGGGTGGGCAATGAGCAGTTCTTC

j_gene: TRBJ2-1
abundance: -
v_gene: TRBV5-6
d_gene: -
len: 18
CDR3aa: CASSLTGRRLVFHNEQFF
CDR3nt: TGTGCCAGCAGCTTGACAGGTCGGAGACTAGTATTCCACAATGAGCAGTTCTTC

j_gene: TRBJ1-1
abundance: few
v_gene: TRBV7-9
d_gene: -
len: 13
CDR3aa: CASSLGAPTEAFF
CDR3nt: TGTGCCAGCAGCTTAGGGGCCCCGACTGAAGCTTTCTTT

j_gene: TRBJ1-4
abundance: -
v_gene: TRBV2
d_gene: -
len: 14
CDR3aa: CASSVGRANEKLFF
CDR3nt: TGTGCCAGCAGTGTCGGCAGGGCAAATGAAAAACTGTTTTTT

j_gene: TRBJ2-7
abundance: -
v_gene: TRBV5-1
d_gene: TRBD1
len: 19
CDR3aa: CASSLTPGQGTLNSCEQYF
CDR3nt: TGCGCCAGCAGCTTAACCCCGGGACAGGGGACGTTAAACTCCTGCGAGCAGTACTTC

j_gene: TRBJ2-5
abundance: -
v_gene: TRBV29-1
d_gene: -
len: 13
CDR3aa: CSVGGDDLGKQYF
CDR3nt: TGCAGCGTTGGGGGGGACGATTTGGGTAAGCAGTACTTC

j_gene: TRBJ2-4
abundance: -
v_gene: TRBV19
d_gene: TRBD2
len: 14
CDR3aa: CASSIGGAKNIQYF
CDR3nt: TGTGCCAGTAGTATCGGGGGGGCCAAAAACATTCAGTACTTC

j_gene: TRBJ2-1
abundance: -
v_gene: TRBV7-9
d_gene: TRBD1
len: 15
CDR3aa: CASSLGTGKRNEQFF
CDR3nt: TGTGCCAGCAGCCTAGGGACAGGGAAGAGGAATGAGCAGTTCTTC

j_gene: TRBJ1-4
abundance: -
v_gene: TRBV29-1
d_gene: TRBD1
len: 16
CDR3aa: CSAGTGLVATNEKLFF
CDR3nt: TGCAGCGCAGGGACAGGGTTAGTTGCAACTAATGAAAAACTGTTTTTT

j_gene: TRBJ2-5
abundance: -
v_gene: TRBV15
d_gene: -
len: 13
CDR3aa: CATSRDMRETQYF
CDR3nt: TGTGCCACCAGCAGAGATATGAGGGAGACCCAGTACTTC

j_gene: TRBJ2-5
abundance: -
v_gene: TRBV7-3
d_gene: -
len: 15
CDR3aa: CASSLGWGVQETQYF
CDR3nt: TGTGCCAGCAGCCTAGGATGGGGGGTTCAGGAGACCCAGTACTTC

j_gene: TRBJ2-7
abundance: -
v_gene: TRBV28
d_gene: TRBD1
len: 18
CDR3aa: CASNMKGQYYQSSYEQYF
CDR3nt: TGTGCCAGCAATATGAAGGGACAGTACTACCAAAGCTCCTACGAGCAGTACTTC

j_gene: TRBJ2-3
abundance: -
v_gene: TRBV30
d_gene: -
len: 12
CDR3aa: CAWRKRDWPQYF
CDR3nt: TGTGCCTGGAGAAAGAGGGACTGGCCGCAGTATTTT

j_gene: TRBJ2-3
abundance: -
v_gene: TRBV11-2
d_gene: TRBD2
len: 17
CDR3aa: CASSLIGGRMGKDTQYF
CDR3nt: TGTGCCAGCAGCTTAATTGGCGGGAGGATGGGAAAGGATACGCAGTATTTT

j_gene: TRBJ1-1
abundance: -
v_gene: TRBV28
d_gene: TRBD1
len: 11
CDR3aa: CASSVDREAFF
CDR3nt: TGTGCCAGCAGCGTCGACAGGGAGGCTTTCTTT

j_gene: TRBJ2-7
abundance: -
v_gene: TRBV11-2
d_gene: -
len: 11
CDR3aa: CASAEIYEQYF
CDR3nt: TGTGCCAGCGCCGAGATCTACGAGCAGTACTTC

j_gene: TRBJ2-7
abundance: -
v_gene: TRBV2
d_gene: TRBD2
len: 15
CDR3aa: CASSESLRGTYEQYF
CDR3nt: TGTGCCAGCAGTGAATCTCTGCGGGGGACCTACGAGCAGTACTTC

j_gene: TRBJ1-6
abundance: -
v_gene: TRBV23-1
d_gene: TRBD1
len: 16
CDR3aa: CASSQLGQLGDSPLHF
CDR3nt: TGCGCCAGCAGTCAACTGGGACAGCTAGGGGATTCACCCCTCCACTTT

j_gene: TRBJ2-7
abundance: -
v_gene: TRBV6-1
d_gene: -
len: 14
CDR3aa: CASSGLPSSYEQYF
CDR3nt: TGTGCCAGCAGTGGACTACCTAGCTCCTACGAGCAGTACTTC

j_gene: TRBJ1-3
abundance: -
v_gene: TRBV4-2
d_gene: -
len: 13
CDR3aa: CASGDISGNTIYF
CDR3nt: TGTGCCAGCGGAGATATCTCTGGAAACACCATATATTTT

j_gene: TRBJ1-5
abundance: -
v_gene: TRBV7-9
d_gene: TRBD1
len: 12
CDR3aa: CASSSGQAPVFF
CDR3nt: TGTGCCAGCAGCTCGGGACAGGCCCCTGTTTTTTTT

j_gene: TRBJ2-1
abundance: -
v_gene: TRBV27
d_gene: TRBD2
len: 20
CDR3aa: CASSLSRLAGGLTLYNEQFF
CDR3nt: TGTGCCAGCAGTTTAAGCCGGCTAGCGGGAGGGTTGACCCTCTACAATGAGCAGTTCTTC

j_gene: TRBJ1-1
abundance: -
v_gene: TRBV19
d_gene: -
len: 15
CDR3aa: CASSIVGTVYTEAFF
CDR3nt: TGTGCCAGTAGTATAGTGGGCACAGTTTACACTGAAGCTTTCTTT

j_gene: TRBJ1-1
abundance: -
v_gene: TRBV6-6
d_gene: -
len: 12
CDR3aa: CASSLQSPEAFF
CDR3nt: TGTGCCAGCAGTCTTCAGAGTCCTGAAGCTTTCTTT

j_gene: TRBJ1-4
abundance: -
v_gene: TRBV4-1
d_gene: TRBD1
len: 18
CDR3aa: CASSVGTGGAGTNEKLFF
CDR3nt: TGCGCCAGCAGCGTCGGGACAGGGGGCGCGGGAACTAATGAAAAACTGTTTTTT

j_gene: TRBJ1-1
abundance: -
v_gene: TRBV14
d_gene: -
len: 14
CDR3aa: CASSSRGMNTEAFF
CDR3nt: TGTGCCAGCAGCTCCCGAGGAATGAACACTGAAGCTTTCTTT

j_gene: TRBJ1-2
abundance: -
v_gene: TRBV2
d_gene: TRBD1
len: 13
CDR3aa: CASRGTAGGGYTF
CDR3nt: TGTGCCAGCAGGGGGACAGCTGGCGGTGGCTACACCTTC

j_gene: TRBJ1-6
abundance: -
v_gene: TRBV6-6
d_gene: -
len: 14
CDR3aa: CASSYRTGNSPLHF
CDR3nt: TGTGCCAGCAGTTATAGAACAGGGAATTCACCCCTCCACTTT

j_gene: TRBJ1-4
abundance: -
v_gene: TRBV14
d_gene: -
len: 16
CDR3aa: CASSFRGTATNEKLFF
CDR3nt: TGTGCCAGCAGCTTTCGGGGCACCGCAACTAATGAAAAACTGTTTTTT

j_gene: TRBJ1-2
abundance: -
v_gene: TRBV7-2
d_gene: -
len: 14
CDR3aa: CASSPQWGPYGYTF
CDR3nt: TGTGCCAGCAGCCCGCAGTGGGGACCCTATGGCTACACCTTC

j_gene: TRBJ2-1
abundance: -
v_gene: TRBV7-8
d_gene: TRBD2
len: 16
CDR3aa: CASSYADSGRGNEQFF
CDR3nt: TGTGCCAGCAGCTACGCCGATAGCGGGAGGGGAAATGAGCAGTTCTTC

j_gene: TRBJ1-1
abundance: -
v_gene: TRBV18
d_gene: -
len: 13
CDR3aa: CASSPNGQNEAFF
CDR3nt: TGTGCCAGCTCACCAAATGGGCAGAATGAAGCTTTCTTT

j_gene: TRBJ1-2
abundance: -
v_gene: TRBV19
d_gene: -
len: 14
CDR3aa: CASSMAGISYGYTF
CDR3nt: TGTGCCAGTAGTATGGCAGGGATAAGCTATGGCTACACCTTC

j_gene: TRBJ2-5
abundance: once
v_gene: TRBV19
d_gene: TRBD2
len: 14
CDR3aa: CASSLLAGEKTQYF
CDR3nt: TGTGCCAGTTCCCTACTAGCGGGAGAAAAGACCCAGTACTTC

j_gene: TRBJ2-2
abundance: -
v_gene: TRBV19
d_gene: -
len: 17
CDR3aa: CASSIVVSRANTGELFF
CDR3nt: TGTGCCAGTAGTATAGTAGTATCCAGGGCTAACACCGGGGAGCTGTTTTTT

j_gene: TRBJ2-1
abundance: once
v_gene: TRBV7-9
d_gene: -
len: 15
CDR3aa: CASSHRDASYNEQFF
CDR3nt: TGTGCCAGCAGCCACCGGGACGCCTCCTACAATGAGCAGTTCTTC

j_gene: TRBJ1-2
abundance: -
v_gene: TRBV7-3
d_gene: TRBD1
len: 14
CDR3aa: CASSVDRGGTGYTF
CDR3nt: TGTGCCAGCAGCGTGGACAGGGGAGGTACTGGCTACACCTTC